The clone carrying this T cell receptor (beta chain) was seen a handful of times. Its antigen is still unknown. All patients relapsed after autologous stem cell transplantation, and brentuximab vedotin exposure varied. Best response was recorded as complete response, partial response or progressive disease. This sample stems from a study of PD-1 blockade in classical Hodgkin lymphoma. V dropped 1 base and J dropped 3 bases, with 8 bases sitting between them. Germline V CDR1 and CDR2: MGHRA, YSYEKL. This CDR3 contains 14 residues. Findings of the study overall: Anyone who began nivolumab under 1 year after ASCT was excluded. By C4D1, CD4+ diversity increased significantly, especially in complete responders. With respect to the repertoire differences, their causes, possibly disease activity or prior therapy, remain undefined.

Sequenced by immunoSEQ multiplex PCR; TCRdb stores in-frame clones only, minus some. The repertoire holds tens of thousands of clones, approximately 74% seen once, with about 17% in the top ten. This TCR came from a human donor with classical Hodgkin lymphoma. This rearrangement joins TRBV4-1 to TRBJ2-3; unclear D gene. Specimen: peripheral blood mononuclear cells (PBMCs), collected at baseline. The CDR3 DNA reads TGCGCCAGCAGCCAAGGGATCCCAACAGATACGCAGTATTTT. Residues: CASSQGIPTDTQYF.